The 26 T cell receptor beta chains presented below share a single source sample, sequenced in a study of human T cells and chemical hapten exposure. Documented time point: patch test 1, 2 weeks after DPC sensitization. Treatment here: therapeutic diphenylcyclopropenone sensitization with weekly scalp DPC. Extraction yielded total RNA from whole blood (unfractionated). From the RACE reads, TCRdb called clonotypes with MiXCR, one entry per CDR3 protein. The sample holds more than 30,000 distinct CDR3 sequences, approximately 6.3% seen once. The specimen was whole blood, collected in connection with sensitization to the hapten diphenylcyclopropenone (DPC). The receptors derive from a woman aged 25-40 years with alopecia areata. Some clones in this sample may be carry-over from other donors' samples.

This clonotype was recorded a few times. The genes are TRBV30 and TRBJ1-2; unclear D gene. V lost 4 bases to trimming and J lost 7 bases, with 13 bases between them. The germline CDR1 and CDR2 sequences are GTSNPN and SVGIG (reference sequence). The CDR3 runs to 12 residues. CDR3 bases: TGTGCCTGGATGGAAAGTTTTGGTGGCTACACCTTC. Translation gives CAWMESFGGYTF. The full variable domain, in which reference TRBV30 and TRBJ1-2 provide the parts outside the CDR3, is SQTIHQWPATLVQPVGSPLSLECTVEGTSNPNLYWYRQAAGRGLQLLFYSVGIGQISSEVPQNLSASRPQDRQFILSSKKLLLSDSGFYLCAWMESFGGYTFGSGTRLTVV.

The table lists this clonotype with a few counts. The rearrangement uses TRBV12-3 or TRBV12-4 and TRBJ2-1; 9 nucleotides line up with TRBD1. With V trimmed by 6 bases and J by 8 bases, 5 bases remained unmatched. The CDR3 length is 13 residues. CDR3 sequence reads: CASRPRTGDEQFF. CDR3 sequence (DNA): TGTGCCAGCAGGCCGAGGACAGGGGATGAGCAGTTCTTC.

This clonotype was found a few times. V and J are TRBV10-3 and TRBJ2-7; tentatively, D is TRBD2 (7 bases). The CDR3 has 13 amino acids. V dropped 4 bases and J dropped 4 bases, with 11 bases sitting between them. Looked up from germline, CDR1 is ENHRY and CDR2 is SYGVKD. CDR3: CAISAGGLYEQYF. CDR3 DNA sequence: TGTGCCATCAGTGCCGGGGGGCTGTACGAGCAGTACTTC.

This clonotype showed up many times. A junction boundary mismatches the germline segment, possibly from a read error. The chain uses TRBV28 and TRBJ2-6; the D is unclear. CDR1 and CDR2 (germline): MDHEN, SYDVKM. The CDR3 loop spans 13 amino acids. The CDR3 sequence: CASRLSGANVLTF. The DNA of the CDR3 is TGTGCCAGCAGGTTATCTGGGGCCAACGTCCTGACTTTC.

This clonotype appeared a few times. The chain recombines TRBV2 with TRBJ2-3; 12 nucleotides agree with TRBD2. With 6 bases clipped from V and 5 bases from J, the junction kept 6 bases outside the gene matches. This CDR3 comprises 15 residues. Per germline, CDR1 SNHLY and CDR2 FYNNEI. The CDR3 region has the DNA TGTGCCAGCAGGACTAGCGGGGGATTTGGAGATACGCAGTATTTT. Its protein product is CASRTSGGFGDTQYF.

This clonotype was picked up a small number of times. V gene TRBV6-2 or TRBV6-3 combines with J gene TRBJ2-7, with D possibly being TRBD1 or TRBD2 (5 bases each). The germline V and J ends were trimmed by 7 bases and 5 bases, with 18 bases remaining between them. Per the germline V gene, CDR1 is MNHEY and CDR2 is SVGEGT. This CDR3 is 14 amino acids long. The CDR3 protein is CASNRDAGTDEQYF. In nucleotides, the CDR3 is TGTGCCAGCAATCGGGACGCAGGGACCGACGAGCAGTACTTC.

The rearrangement uses TRBV12-3 or TRBV12-4 and TRBJ1-6, with unresolved D. The CDR3 is 12 residues long. V lost 6 bases to trimming and J lost 10 bases, with 10 bases between them. CDR3 sequence (DNA): TGTGCCAGCAGCTTGCTAGTCTCACCCCTCCACTTT. It specifies CASSLLVSPLHF.

This clonotype has just a few counts. This rearrangement joins TRBV21-1 to TRBJ2-1. TRBV21-1 is flagged as a pseudogene. The CDR3 has 15 amino acids. CDR3 DNA: TGTGCCAGCAGCAACCTGCGGTTTCCCTACAATGAGCAGTTCTTC. Protein sequence: CASSNLRFPYNEQFF.

CDR3 bases: TGTGCCAGCAGCTCACTAGACTATGGCTACACCTTC. Translating gives CASSSLDYGYTF. This chain joins TRBV7-2 and TRBJ1-2; no reliable D call. Germline V CDR1 and CDR2: SGHTA, FQGNSA. Trimming shortened V by 4 bases and J by 3 bases, and 6 bases separated the two germline ends. The CDR3 sequence is 12 residues long.

The chain is built from TRBV9 and TRBJ2-3, with D tentatively TRBD1 (6 bases). CDR1 SGDLS and CDR2 YYNGEE come from the germline V gene. V lost 3 bases, J lost 3 bases, and 17 bases lay in between. The CDR3 spans 16 residues. The CDR3 coding sequence is TGTGCCAGCAGCGCACAGGGTTTCGGAAGAACAGATACGCAGTATTTT. This translates into CASSAQGFGRTDTQYF.

This clonotype came up a few times. The genes are TRBV6-5 and TRBJ2-3; D tentatively fits TRBD1 or TRBD2 (5 bases each). This CDR3 has 11 amino acids. Trimming took off 7 bases at V and 5 bases at J, with 7 bases between the two ends. Germline V gene lookup returns CDR1 MNHEY and CDR2 SVGAGI. The CDR3 loop is CASTGGDTQYF. The DNA of the CDR3 is TGTGCCAGCACTGGGGGAGATACGCAGTATTTT.

This clonotype was counted ten times or more. V and J are TRBV24-1 and TRBJ2-7; 7 nucleotides align to TRBD1. This CDR3 contains 15 residues. V was clipped by 3 bases and J by 2 bases; unmatched bases: 6. Germline V lookup: CDR1 KGHDR, CDR2 SFDVKD. In DNA form, the CDR3 reads TGTGCCACCAGTGATCCCCGGGACAGAGCCTACGAGCAGTACTTC. It encodes CATSDPRDRAYEQYF.

This clonotype appeared many times. V is TRBV5-5 and J is TRBJ1-5; TRBD1 agrees at 8 bases. V lost 0 bases to trimming and J lost 6 bases; unmatched junction nucleotides: 2. CDR1 is SGHKS, CDR2 YYEKEE, per germline (reference sequence). The CDR3 has 14 residues. CDR3 loop: CASSLGTGPQPQHF. The CDR3 region has the DNA TGTGCCAGCAGCTTGGGGACAGGGCCTCAGCCCCAGCATTTT.

V and J are TRBV14 and TRBJ2-5, with unresolved D. The CDR3 consists of 13 residues. The germline gives CDR1 SGHDN, CDR2 FVKESK. The V end was cut by 1 base, the J end by 4 bases, with 7 bases between. CDR3 sequence: CASSQVPAETQYF. CDR3 coding DNA: TGTGCCAGCAGCCAAGTCCCTGCAGAGACCCAGTACTTC.

This clonotype was recorded a few times. This sequence joins TRBV21-1 and TRBJ2-3; the tabulated D call, TRBD1, remains unverified against the DNA. TRBV21-1 is reported as a pseudogene. The CDR3 length is 13 residues. CDR3 amino acids: CAGGQGESDTQYF. Here the CDR3 DNA reads TGTGCCGGCGGACAGGGTGAATCAGATACGCAGTATTTT.

In this sample, this clonotype turned up a few times. This sequence joins TRBV28 and TRBJ1-1; D might be TRBD1 (6 bases). CDR3 length: 14 amino acids. Between the trimmed V and J ends, which lost 8 bases and 5 bases, there was a span of 18 bases. Germline CDR1 is MDHEN and CDR2 is SYDVKM. CDR3 coding DNA: TGTGCCAGCCGGCAGGGGTACAGGGAAACTGAAGCTTTCTTT. This gives the protein CASRQGYRETEAFF. Based on the CDR3 plus reference TRBV28 and TRBJ1-1, the full variable domain is DVKVTQSSRYLVKRTGEKVFLECVQDMDHENMFWYRQDPGLGLRLIYFSYDVKMKEKGDIPEGYSVSREKKERFSLILESASTNQTSMYLCASRQGYRETEAFFGQGTRLTVV.

This clonotype was recorded at least ten times. This rearrangement joins TRBV13 to TRBJ1-6; possible D gene TRBD1, 5 bases. This CDR3 region has 13 residues. V was trimmed by 5 bases and J by 5 bases, leaving 7 bases between them. Looked up from germline, CDR1 is PRHDT and CDR2 is FYEKMQ (reference sequence). The CDR3 spells CASSRQNNSPLHF. The CDR3 DNA follows: TGTGCCAGCAGCAGACAGAATAATTCACCCCTCCACTTT. Looking up the rest from reference TRBV13 and TRBJ1-6 gives the full variable domain: AAGVIQSPRHLIKEKRETATLKCYPIPRHDTVYWYQQGPGQDPQFLISFYEKMQSDKGSIPDRFSAQQFSDYHSELNMSSLELGDSALYFCASSRQNNSPLHFGNGTRLTVT.

This clonotype was counted many times. CDR3 sequence reads: CASSNGRLAVHEQYF. The CDR3 DNA reads as TGTGCCAGCAGCAATGGTCGACTAGCGGTGCACGAGCAGTACTTC. The J gene is TRBJ2-7, the V gene TRBV12-3 or TRBV12-4; 9 bases match TRBD2. This CDR3 is 15 amino acids long. J lost 5 bases, V lost 6 bases, and 11 bases had no gene match.

This clonotype was detected a few times. The chain couples TRBV5-4 to TRBJ1-6; 11 bases align to TRBD1. Unmatched junction bases numbered 4, after V lost 4 bases and J lost 7 bases. Germline assignment: CDR1 SGHNT and CDR2 YYREEE (reference sequence). The CDR3 covers 15 residues. The CDR3 DNA sequence: TGTGCCAGCAGCCGGGACAGGGGGGACAATTCACCCCTCCACTTT. Translating it yields CASSRDRGDNSPLHF.

In this sample, this clonotype turned up many times. This sequence joins TRBV3-1 and TRBJ1-4; weak D call: TRBD1 (6 bases). CDR3 length: 15 amino acids. From germline, CDR1 is LGHDT and CDR2 YNNKEL (reference sequence). Trimming cost V 5 bases and J 8 bases, with 18 bases left between them. The CDR3 loop is CASSSRTAGNEKLFF. Written as DNA, the CDR3 is TGTGCCAGCAGCTCAAGGACAGCCGGTAACGAAAAACTGTTTTTT.

The chain carries TRBV4-2 and TRBJ1-3; 7 nucleotides agree with TRBD1. V lost 4 bases and J lost 2; bases outside the gene matches: 8. Per the germline V gene, CDR1 is LGHNA and CDR2 is YNFKEQ. The CDR3 covers 16 residues. The CDR3 protein is CASSRPGTDAGNTIYF. For the CDR3, the DNA is TGTGCCAGCAGCCGTCCGGGGACAGATGCTGGAAACACCATATATTTT.

CDR3 in amino acids: CASSLEGDTNQPQHF. The CDR3, as DNA: TGTGCCAGCAGCTTAGAGGGGGATACAAATCAGCCCCAGCATTTT. The chain combines TRBV7-9 with TRBJ1-5; a possible D gene is TRBD1 (6 bases). Trimming shortened V by 1 base and J by 4 bases, and 11 bases separated the two germline ends. This CDR3 comprises 15 residues. Germline V CDR1 and CDR2: SEHNR, FQNEAQ (reference sequence).

Turning to this clonotype: A much larger clone differs by one base, so this may be a read error. The chain employs TRBV30 and TRBJ2-2; TRBD1 matches at 10 bases. Germline CDR1 is GTSNPN and CDR2 is SVGIG (reference sequence). The V segment lost 8 bases and the J segment 6 bases; nucleotides outside the gene matches: 6. This CDR3 is built from 13 residues. The CDR3 here is CARRDRGAGELFF. DNA of the CDR3: TGTGCCCGACGGGACAGGGGAGCCGGGGAGCTGTTTTTT.

This clonotype turned up a few times. This chain links TRBV7-8 with TRBJ2-5; tentatively, D is TRBD2 (6 bases). Trimming took off 5 bases at V and 3 bases at J, with 13 bases between the two ends. The CDR3 runs 14 residues. Looked up from germline, CDR1 is SGHVS and CDR2 is FQNEAQ. Here the CDR3 reads CASSPMGGEETQYF. The CDR3, as DNA: TGTGCCAGCAGCCCCATGGGGGGAGAAGAGACCCAGTACTTC.

This clonotype has more than one count but fewer than ten. This chain uses TRBV12-3 or TRBV12-4 with TRBJ2-4, with 7 bases lining up with TRBD1. The CDR3 runs 12 residues. The junction had 8 bases not matched to a gene; V was cut back by 5 bases and J by 13 bases. In DNA, the CDR3 is TGTGCCAGCAGTCTACGACAGGGTCCCCAGTACTTC. Translated, it gives CASSLRQGPQYF.

In this sample, this clonotype turned up many times. V and J are TRBV29-1 and TRBJ1-2, with D possibly being TRBD1 (6 bases). The CDR3 runs to 13 residues. V lost 4 bases, J lost 4 bases, and 13 bases lay in between. Looked up from germline, CDR1 is SQVTM and CDR2 is ANQGSEA. CDR3 residues: CSVGGGTPYGYTF. CDR3 sequence (DNA): TGCAGCGTTGGGGGGGGCACCCCCTATGGCTACACCTTC.